This T cell receptor (beta chain) appears in the sequencing data of a study of CD8+CD57+ T cells in acquired aplastic anemia. The CDR3 sequence is 16 residues long. The ends lost 5 bases at V and 7 bases at J; junction bases unmatched: 10. Germline V gene lookup returns CDR1 SNHLY and CDR2 FYNNEI. By flow cytometry, patients selected for sequencing had shown an expansion of CD8+CD57+ cells. According to the study, genomic DNA was the template for TCR beta VDJ and CDR3 profiling. From the reads, TCRdb called clonotypes with MiXCR, one entry per CDR3 protein. This table holds about 150,000 distinct CDR3 sequences, over 50% found once.

This clonotype originated in a human donor with aplastic anemia. Sequencing input: sorted CD4+, CD8+, or CD8+CD57+ T cells (not recorded which) from PBMCs. The chain has TRBV2 and TRBJ2-2; TRBD1 aligns across 10 bases. DNA for the CDR3: TGTGCCAGCAGTTTCGACAGGGGGCGCAGGGACGGGGAGCTGTTTTTT. Translated: CASSFDRGRRDGELFF. The whole variable domain, filled in from reference TRBV2 and TRBJ2-2, reads EPEVTQTPSHQVTQMGQEVILRCVPISNHLYFYWYRQILGQKVEFLVSFYNNEISEKSEIFDDQFSVERPDGSNFTLKIRSTKLEDSAMYFCASSFDRGRRDGELFFGEGSRLTVL.